The rows below give T cell receptor beta chains drawn from one sample of a study of long-term antiretroviral therapy in people with HIV. TCRdb's copy holds only in-frame clones and misses some; the assay was immunoSEQ multiplex PCR. Among 30,000 or so clones, approximately 75% were seen once, and the ten largest hold 3% to 3.5%. The material sequenced was unsorted PBMCs, taken 3 years after starting antiretroviral therapy. These receptors were collected from a man in his fifties with HIV. CDR3s include the opening cysteine and the closing phenylalanine or tryptophan. D genes are given only for firm matches. Expanded clones get a size class; other rows say once, few or many, or leave the size out.

>TRBJ2-5|TRBV13|TRBD1|-
CASSSPDRGRRETQYF
TGTGCCAGCAGCTCCCCGGACAGGGGGCGCCGAGAGACCCAGTACTTC
>TRBJ1-1|TRBV29-1|-|-
CSVQGYAEAFF
TGCAGCGTTCAGGGGTACGCTGAAGCTTTCTTT
>TRBJ2-7|TRBV6-6|TRBD2|-
CASSPGLAGREQYF
TGTGCCAGCAGCCCAGGACTAGCCGGTCGCGAGCAGTACTTC
>TRBJ2-7|TRBV5-1|-|-
CASSFLDRFSYEQYF
TGCGCCAGCAGTTTCCTTGACAGGTTCTCCTACGAGCAGTACTTC
>TRBJ2-3|TRBV27|TRBD2|-
CASRDLAGGPPDTQYF
TGTGCCAGCAGGGATCTAGCGGGAGGGCCCCCAGATACGCAGTATTTT
>TRBJ1-2|TRBV18|-|once
CASSPQGWKGDGYTF
TGTGCCAGCTCCCCCCAGGGATGGAAGGGCGATGGCTACACCTTC
>TRBJ2-7|TRBV10-3|-|-
CAISEGREQYF
TGTGCCATCAGTGAGGGGAGGGAGCAGTACTTC
>TRBJ2-7|TRBV6-5|-|-
CASSYRAAYEQYF
TGTGCCAGCAGTTACAGGGCAGCCTACGAGCAGTACTTC
>TRBJ2-5|TRBV4-1|-|once
CASSQDQGYETQYF
TGCGCCAGCAGCCAAGATCAAGGGTACGAGACCCAGTACTTC
>TRBJ1-6|TRBV6-6|-|-
CASSPGTSGGVITLHF
TGTGCCAGCAGTCCCGGGACATCTGGGGGGGTGATAACCCTCCACTTT
>TRBJ2-3|TRBV5-5|TRBD2|-
CASSSGAGADTQYF
TGTGCCAGCAGCTCCGGGGCGGGGGCAGATACGCAGTATTTT
>TRBJ1-5|TRBV19|TRBD1|once
CASSRRGTGGQPQHF
TGTGCCAGTAGTAGGAGGGGGACAGGGGGACAGCCCCAGCATTTT
>TRBJ1-5|TRBV28|-|-
CASSPRGRGSNQPQHF
TGTGCCAGCAGCCCCAGGGGCAGGGGTAGCAATCAGCCCCAGCATTTT
>TRBJ2-2|TRBV7-2|TRBD1|-
CASSNPGTGTLFF
TGTGCCAGCAGTAATCCCGGGACAGGGACGCTGTTTTTT
>TRBJ2-2|TRBV2|-|-
CASRWNTGELFF
TGTGCCAGCAGATGGAACACCGGGGAGCTGTTTTTT
>TRBJ1-5|TRBV6-6|-|-
CASSFRYDNQPQHF
TGTGCCAGCAGTTTTCGGTACGATAATCAGCCCCAGCATTTT
>TRBJ2-7|TRBV7-9|TRBD2|few
CASSFSPSGKDEQYF
TGTGCCAGCAGCTTTAGTCCCAGCGGGAAGGACGAGCAGTACTTC
>TRBJ2-2|TRBV27|-|-
CASSFNPRIQAGELFF
TGTGCCAGCAGTTTTAATCCGCGCATCCAGGCCGGGGAGCTGTTTTTT
>TRBJ2-3|TRBV29-1|TRBD2|-
CSVEMSGSAPDTQYF
TGCAGCGTGGAAATGAGCGGGAGTGCGCCAGATACGCAGTATTTT
>TRBJ1-4|TRBV6-5|-|-
CASSYQETTNEKLFF
TGTGCCAGCAGTTACCAGGAAACAACTAATGAAAAACTGTTTTTT
>TRBJ1-5|TRBV6-6|-|-
CASSGQTYQPQHF
TGTGCCAGCAGTGGACAGACTTATCAGCCCCAGCATTTT
>TRBJ1-1|TRBV5-1|TRBD1|-
CASSIGQGKSTEAFF
TGCGCCAGCAGCATCGGACAGGGGAAAAGCACTGAAGCTTTCTTT
>TRBJ2-7|TRBV5-1|TRBD1|-
CASSFGQGTYEQYF
TGCGCCAGCAGCTTCGGACAGGGGACCTACGAGCAGTACTTC
>TRBJ2-5|TRBV7-2|-|-
CASSYNRGGETQYF
TGTGCCAGCAGCTACAACAGGGGAGGAGAGACCCAGTACTTC
>TRBJ1-2|TRBV18|-|-
CASSRQGVEYGYTF
TGTGCCAGCTCACGGCAGGGAGTGGAATATGGCTACACCTTC
>TRBJ1-5|TRBV5-5|-|-
CASSLGRSNQPQHF
TGTGCCAGCAGCTTGGGGAGGAGCAATCAGCCCCAGCATTTT
>TRBJ1-1|TRBV6-6|-|-
CASSYPAGINLGEAFF
TGTGCCAGCAGTTACCCAGCAGGCATCAACCTGGGTGAAGCTTTCTTT
>TRBJ2-3|TRBV7-2|-|-
CASSFYRGRLTDTQYF
TGTGCCAGCAGCTTCTACCGGGGGCGATTAACAGATACGCAGTATTTT
>TRBJ2-5|TRBV2|-|-
CASTTSETQYF
TGTGCCAGCACCACCTCGGAGACCCAGTACTTC
>TRBJ2-1|TRBV5-8|-|-
CASSSTGPISYNEQFF
TGTGCCAGCAGCTCCACCGGGCCCATATCCTACAATGAGCAGTTCTTC
>TRBJ1-5|TRBV7-9|-|-
CASSLGGYSNQPQHF
TGTGCCAGCAGCTTAGGAGGGTATAGCAATCAGCCCCAGCATTTT
>TRBJ2-2|TRBV13|-|-
CASSLDRHGTGELFF
TGTGCCAGCAGCTTAGACCGGCACGGGACCGGGGAGCTGTTTTTT
>TRBJ2-3|TRBV10-3|-|-
CAISERGSGTDTQYF
TGTGCCATCAGTGAGCGGGGGAGCGGCACAGATACGCAGTATTTT
>TRBJ2-5|TRBV6-6|-|-
CASSASGEETQYF
TGTGCCAGCAGTGCCTCGGGGGAGGAGACCCAGTACTTC
>TRBJ2-7|TRBV2|TRBD1|few
CASSSRTGPGEQYF
TGTGCCAGCAGTTCACGGACAGGGCCGGGGGAGCAGTACTTC